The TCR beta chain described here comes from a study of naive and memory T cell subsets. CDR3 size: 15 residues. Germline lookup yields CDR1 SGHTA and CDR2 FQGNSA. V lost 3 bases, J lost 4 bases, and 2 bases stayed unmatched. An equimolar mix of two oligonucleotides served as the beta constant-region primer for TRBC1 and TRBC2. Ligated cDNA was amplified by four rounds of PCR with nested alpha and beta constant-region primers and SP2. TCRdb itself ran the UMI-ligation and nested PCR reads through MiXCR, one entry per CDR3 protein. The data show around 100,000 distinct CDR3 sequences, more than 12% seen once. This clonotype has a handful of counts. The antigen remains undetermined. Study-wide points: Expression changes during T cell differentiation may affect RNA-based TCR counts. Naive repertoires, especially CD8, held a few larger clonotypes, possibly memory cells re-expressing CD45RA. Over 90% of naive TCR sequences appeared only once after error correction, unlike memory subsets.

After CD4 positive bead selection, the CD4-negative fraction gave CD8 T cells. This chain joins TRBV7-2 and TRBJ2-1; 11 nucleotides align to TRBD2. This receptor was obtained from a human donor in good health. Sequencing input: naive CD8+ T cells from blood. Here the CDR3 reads CASSFSGGEYNEQFF. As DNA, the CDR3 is TGTGCCAGCAGCTTTAGCGGGGGGGAGTACAATGAGCAGTTCTTC.